Presented here are 13 T cell receptor beta chains from one specimen sequenced in a study of shared clonotypes between healthy human individuals. Measured with immunoSEQ multiplex PCR; TCRdb has only the in-frame clones, and not every one. The data contain some 1,900,000 clones, about 94% of them singletons. Cells designated naive CD8 were CD45RO-negative and were positively selected for CCR7, with terminally differentiated effector memory CD45RA+ cells excluded. Sequencing was performed on naive CD8+ T cells sorted from blood. Receptors originate from a man between 18 and 35 years old in good health.

The V call is TRBV7-9, the J call TRBJ1-4; 7 bases are shared with TRBD1. CDR1 SEHNR and CDR2 FQNEAQ come from the germline V gene (reference sequence). The CDR3 consists of 14 residues. Trimming took 5 bases from V and 8 from J; bases not matched to a gene: 8. DNA for the CDR3: TGTGCCAGCAGCCCGACAGGGCCAGGAGAAAAACTGTTTTTT. Amino acids: CASSPTGPGEKLFF.

This chain joins TRBV7-9 and TRBJ2-1; D call uncertain. Trimming removed 0 bases at V and 8 bases at J, with 11 bases between. Germline CDR1 SEHNR, CDR2 FQNEAQ (reference sequence). The CDR3 covers 14 residues. The chain's CDR3 is CASSLANGNDEQFF. Here the CDR3 DNA reads TGTGCCAGCAGCTTAGCGAACGGAAACGATGAGCAGTTCTTC.

This sequence joins TRBV10-2 and TRBJ1-6; D remains unclear. The CDR3 extends over 16 amino acids. V shed 2 bases and J shed 2 bases, with 10 bases lying between them. Per germline, CDR1 WSHSY and CDR2 SAAADI. The CDR3 DNA is TGCGCCAGCAGTGAGGGGGAGAGTGCCTATAATTCACCCCTCCACTTT. Its protein is CASSEGESAYNSPLHF.

The chain employs TRBV7-9 and TRBJ1-2; D is possibly TRBD1 (6 bases). Germline lookup yields CDR1 SEHNR and CDR2 FQNEAQ (reference sequence). The CDR3 sequence is 17 residues long. V lost 4 bases to trimming and J lost 6 bases, with 24 bases between them. The DNA for the CDR3 is TGTGCCAGCAGCTACATGACAGGTCAACTCTTGGTAAATGGCTACACCTTC. This translates into CASSYMTGQLLVNGYTF.

This clone was recorded once. The chain couples TRBV27 to TRBJ2-2; D gene ambiguous. The CDR3 extends over 12 amino acids. V lost 7 bases and J lost 0, with 3 bases in between. The germline gives CDR1 MNHEY, CDR2 SMNVEV (reference sequence). CDR3 DNA: TGTGCCAGCATGGCGAACACCGGGGAGCTGTTTTTT. Protein: CASMANTGELFF.

The V call is TRBV6-5, the J call TRBJ2-3, with D tentatively TRBD1 (5 bases). Germline CDR1 and CDR2: MNHEY and SVGAGI. CDR3 length: 15 residues. V gave up 1 base and J gave up 0 bases, with 8 bases separating them. The CDR3 loop is CASSYYAGSTDTQYF. In DNA form, the CDR3 reads TGTGCCAGCAGTTACTATGCAGGGAGCACAGATACGCAGTATTTT.

The genes are TRBV4-1 and TRBJ2-7; D is undetermined. CDR3 size: 14 residues. CDR1 and CDR2 from the germline V gene are MGHRA and YSYEKL. The V end was cut by 4 bases, the J end by 4 bases, with 14 bases between. Here the CDR3 reads CASSLTQTVYEQYF. CDR3 nucleotide sequence: TGCGCCAGCAGCCTAACACAGACCGTGTACGAGCAGTACTTC.

The rearrangement links TRBV27 to TRBJ2-5, with D possibly TRBD2 on 5 matching bases. CDR1 and CDR2 from the germline V gene are MNHEY and SMNVEV (reference sequence). V lost 0 bases and J 5 bases, leaving 13 bases between the germline ends. CDR3 length: 15 residues. The CDR3 loop reads CASSLSSTWRETQYF. The DNA of the CDR3 is TGTGCCAGCAGTTTATCAAGCACGTGGAGGGAGACCCAGTACTTC.

The chain carries TRBV4-1 and TRBJ2-7; 9 bases align to TRBD1. CDR1 is MGHRA, CDR2 YSYEKL, per germline. V gave up 3 bases and J gave up 7 bases; unmatched junction bases: 10. CDR3 length: 15 residues. The CDR3 DNA sequence: TGCGCCAGCAGCCAGGGAACAGGGGGCTTTGGGGAGCAGTACTTC. Its translation: CASSQGTGGFGEQYF.

The CDR3, as DNA: TGTGCCAGCAGCCTTGATCTCAGGTTCCAGAACACTGAAGCTTTCTTT. Translation: CASSLDLRFQNTEAFF. This chain joins TRBV5-8 and TRBJ1-1; D is ambiguous. The V gene lost 4 bases and the J gene lost 1 base, with 17 bases spanning the gap. The CDR3 loop spans 16 amino acids. Germline V lookup: CDR1 SGHTS, CDR2 YDEGEE.

The gene calls are TRBV29-1 and TRBJ2-5; 7 positions match TRBD2. With V trimmed by 4 bases and J by 5 bases, 4 bases remained unmatched. The CDR3 has 12 amino acids. CDR1 SQVTM and CDR2 ANQGSEA come from the germline V gene. The CDR3 spells CSVGGGLETQYF. The CDR3 DNA is TGCAGCGTTGGGGGGGGTCTGGAGACCCAGTACTTC.

This clone has only one observation. The V and J genes are TRBV11-2 and TRBJ2-3; D could derive from TRBD1 or TRBD2 (6 bases each). V shed 6 bases and J shed 6 bases, with 19 bases lying between them. CDR1 and CDR2 from the germline V gene are SGHAT and FQNNGV. The CDR3 runs to 15 residues. CDR3 loop: CASSSGPGAGDTQYF. CDR3 nucleotides: TGTGCCAGCAGTTCAGGTCCAGGGGCGGGGGATACGCAGTATTTT. The variable domain in full, completed from reference TRBV11-2 and TRBJ2-3, reads EAGVAQSPRYKIIEKRQSVAFWCNPISGHATLYWYQQILGQGPKLLIQFQNNGVVDDSQLPKDRFSAERLKGVDSTLKIQPAKLEDSAVYLCASSSGPGAGDTQYFGPGTRLTVL.

The rearrangement joins TRBV6-6 to TRBJ2-7; the D gene is possibly TRBD1 (5 bases). Trimming took 2 bases from V and 6 from J, leaving 11 bases between them. CDR1 is MNHNY, CDR2 SVGAGI, per germline (reference sequence). The CDR3 consists of 13 residues. CDR3 DNA sequence: TGTGCCAGCAGTTACACCCAGGGTAGCGAGCAGTACTTC. This codes for CASSYTQGSEQYF.